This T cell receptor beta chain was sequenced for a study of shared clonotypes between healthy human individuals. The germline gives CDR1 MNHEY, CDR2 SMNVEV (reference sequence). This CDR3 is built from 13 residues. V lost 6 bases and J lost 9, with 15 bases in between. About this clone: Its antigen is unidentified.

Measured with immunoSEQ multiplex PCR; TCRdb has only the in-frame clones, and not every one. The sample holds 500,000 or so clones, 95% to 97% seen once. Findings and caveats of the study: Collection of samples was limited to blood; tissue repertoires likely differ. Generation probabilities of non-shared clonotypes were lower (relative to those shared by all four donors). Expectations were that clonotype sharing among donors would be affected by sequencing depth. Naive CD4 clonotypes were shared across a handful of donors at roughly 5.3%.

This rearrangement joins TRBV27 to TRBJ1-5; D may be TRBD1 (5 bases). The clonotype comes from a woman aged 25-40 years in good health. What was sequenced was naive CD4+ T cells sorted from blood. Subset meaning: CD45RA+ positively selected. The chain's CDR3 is CASRRDGPGPQHF. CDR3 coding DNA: TGTGCCAGCAGACGGGACGGTCCAGGGCCCCAGCATTTT.